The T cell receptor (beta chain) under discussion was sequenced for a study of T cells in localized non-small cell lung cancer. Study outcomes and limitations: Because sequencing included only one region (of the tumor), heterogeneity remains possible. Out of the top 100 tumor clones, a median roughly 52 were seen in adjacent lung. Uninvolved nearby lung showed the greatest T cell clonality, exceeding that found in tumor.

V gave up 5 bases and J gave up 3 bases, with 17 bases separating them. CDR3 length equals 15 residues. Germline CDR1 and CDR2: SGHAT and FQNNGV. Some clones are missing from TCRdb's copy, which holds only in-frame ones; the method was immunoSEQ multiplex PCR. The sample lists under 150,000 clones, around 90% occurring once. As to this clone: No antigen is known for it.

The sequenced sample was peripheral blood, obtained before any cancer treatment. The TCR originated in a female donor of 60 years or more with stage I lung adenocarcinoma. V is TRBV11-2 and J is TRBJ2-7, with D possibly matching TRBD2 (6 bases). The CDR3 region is CASSLRSSGNYEQYF. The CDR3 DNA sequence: TGTGCCAGCAGCCTCCGCAGTAGCGGTAACTACGAGCAGTACTTC.